This TCR beta chain was retrieved from a study of identical twins (dated by TCRdb to about 2016). The study in broad terms: The study deep-sequenced TCR alpha and beta repertoires from monozygotic twins, unrelated adults of various ages and cord blood to test whether fetal clonotypes persist. Replicate twin experiments were performed at different times using different library preparation protocols to rule out contamination. Points the paper makes about the study in general: Out-of-frame TCR alpha sharing in monozygotic twins was systematically underestimated by recombination models, whereas sharing between unrelated individuals was in agreement with the recombination models. Invariant T cells such as MAIT and iNKT could partly confound zero-insertion analyses, although diverse VJ usage argued against such confounding for most clonotypes. Excess twin sharing in beta out-of-frame sequences was weaker because fewer shared sequences lowered the signal-to-noise ratio. Compared with coincidental sharing between unrelated individuals, out-of-frame TCR alpha sequences shared between twins had an excess of sequences with low generation probability. Abundant cord blood beta clonotypes had fewer insertions, young adult naive repertoires showed a similar but weaker trend, and memory repertoires showed no such trend. Because the same donors could not be followed over many years, the conclusions relied on cross-sectional statistical analysis.

Preparation of the library involved 5' RACE. These reads were obtained on an Illumina HiSeq 2000. Template switching introduced a universal primer binding site; the final cDNA contained a unique molecular identifier, enabling accurate counting of TCR cDNA molecules. Specific primers in the conserved constant-segment region were used to synthesize first-strand cDNA for the TCR alpha and beta chains. To control for contamination, every cDNA library was double barcoded, receiving both a SMART-Mk sample barcode and Illumina barcodes. Two successive PCR steps introduced TruSeq adapter sequences along with Illumina sample barcodes. The TCR alpha and beta cDNA libraries were sequenced on the Illumina HiSeq platform using custom primers. On the authors' methods: MiGEC processed the raw reads to extract unique molecular identifiers, while MiXCR was used to determine the CDR3 positions. Recombination models were inferred per individual with the repgenHMM and IGoR tools using an EM algorithm. The analysis of shared clonotypes was done with the tcR package in R, with sharing normalized by the product of cloneset sizes. To study raw recombination free of thymic and clonal selection effects, out-of-frame nonproductive sequences were analyzed. TCRdb ran its own pipeline on the public reads, namely fastp trimming at Q25 and MiXCR clone calling, and kept in-frame beta chains. Each record represents a unique CDR3 protein, reported with the most common genes and DNA among its rows. The V and J calls, along with clone size, are taken from TCRdb and not from the paper's own processing. The sample yields approximately 350,000 distinct CDR3 sequences; 12% were counted once. The ten top clones hold more than 6% of the sample.

On this clonotype: Its antigen has not been determined. At one boundary the junction diverges from the germline segment, which might be a read error.

Spanning cysteine to phenylalanine, the CDR3 consists of 12 amino acids. The CDR3 DNA has 36 bases and is translated from base 1. All donors were healthy Caucasians. Three pairs of female monozygotic twins, all aged roughly 18 to 29 years, made up the twin cohort. Positive isolation kits from Invitrogen were used to isolate the CD4+ and CD8+ T cell populations. This same sample was also part of a study on yellow fever vaccine responses in identical twins. The second study reports: According to the authors, in identical twins the way T cells responded to vaccination appeared partly convergent and partly personalized. In the study, vaccine-responding T cell clones were precisely tracked in identical twins.

The TCR sequence derives from a woman between 18 and 29 years old in good health. Recombination connected TRBV12-3 or TRBV12-4 to TRBJ2-7; 10 central nucleotides agree with TRBD2. Sequencing used CD8+ T cells sorted from blood. The sequenced DNA is TGTGCTTCCCAAGGGCTAGCGGGAGATTCGGACTTC. This encodes CASQGLAGDSDF.